This TCR beta chain was captured in a study of early T cells in non-severe SARS-CoV-2 infection. Overall study: Unsorted whole-blood RNA was sequenced in bulk, leaving chains unpaired.

Whole-study results and caveats: In VDJdb matching, anti-spike CD8 responses were favored while private and CD4 specificities went missing.

This clonotype was recorded many times. Its specificity is unknown. This CDR3 spans 15 amino acids. Germline loops: CDR1 MNHNS, CDR2 SASEGT. Attached unique molecular identifiers marked individual cDNA molecules. TCRdb re-analysed the 5' RACE reads in MiXCR, keeping a single row per CDR3 protein. Of 45,000 to 70,000 distinct CDR3 sequences detected, roughly 6.2% appear once; the ten largest clones hold 3% to 4.5%. This TCR was recovered from an adult who was a healthcare worker with PCR-confirmed SARS-CoV-2 infection or an uninfected control (not recorded which). The V gene is TRBV6-1, the J gene TRBJ2-2, with D possibly called TRBD1 or TRBD2 (6 bases each). Material for sequencing was whole blood. The CDR3 here is CAGGMTGSNTGELFF. The CDR3 DNA reads TGTGCGGGCGGGATGACAGGCTCGAACACCGGGGAGCTGTTTTTT.